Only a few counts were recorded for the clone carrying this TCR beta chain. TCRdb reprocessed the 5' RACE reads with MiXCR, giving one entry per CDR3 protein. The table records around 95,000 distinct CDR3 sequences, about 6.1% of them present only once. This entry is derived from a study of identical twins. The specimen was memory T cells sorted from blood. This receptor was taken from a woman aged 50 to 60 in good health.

CDR3 DNA sequence: TGTGCCAGCAGCCCTATGGGACTAGCGGGAAGAGAGACCCAGTACTTC. This translates into CASSPMGLAGRETQYF. The rearrangement joins TRBV7-9 to TRBJ2-5; 13 bases align to TRBD2. Trimming took 5 bases from V and 4 from J; bases not matched to a gene: 7. CDR3 length: 16 residues. CDR1 is SEHNR and CDR2 is FQNEAQ in the germline V gene (reference sequence).